The clone carrying this T cell receptor beta chain was recorded only once. Its antigen is not known. The method was immunoSEQ multiplex PCR; TCRdb's version includes in-frame clones alone and lacks a portion of them. This sample has roughly 81,000 clones; around 94% occur once, and the top ten carry more than 9.5%. These data originate in a study of OX40 agonist ivuxolimab in advanced cancers. Looking at the study overall: Age averaged about 66 years (range roughly 23 to 79), and more than 80% were male. Study results and caveats: Doses of 0.1 to 3.0 mg/kg were accompanied by clonal expansion of CD4+ and CD8+ blood T cells by week 6. Partial responders receiving 0.1-3.0 mg/kg showed among the lowest clonal expansion.

This CDR3 is built from 14 residues. V lost 8 bases and J lost 11, with 22 bases in between. Germline CDR1 SGHAT, CDR2 FQNNGV. The sequencing used CD4+ or CD8+ T cells sorted from blood, collected in a trial of the OX40 agonist ivuxolimab. This sequence originates from an adult with an advanced solid tumor such as melanoma, head and neck, liver or kidney cancer. V and J are TRBV11-2 and TRBJ2-4, with a tentative D call TRBD2 (5 bases). The CDR3 is CASSPVGSMEVQYF. CDR3 nucleotides: TGTGCCAGCTCCCCAGTGGGCTCGATGGAGGTTCAGTACTTC.